These T cell receptor beta chains were read from a single sample in a study of CD8+ T cells in alopecia areata. The method was immunoSEQ multiplex PCR; TCRdb's version includes in-frame clones alone and lacks a portion of them. The table includes around 190,000 clones, more than 50% detected once. Sequencing was done on a sample of CD8+ T cells sorted from blood. These TCRs come from a human donor in good health. CDR3s include the opening cysteine and the closing phenylalanine or tryptophan.

v_call	cdr3_length	j_call	cdr3_aa
TRBV7-9	16	TRBJ2-7	CASSVGTAEAHYEQYF
TRBV2	13	TRBJ1-1	CASSVKGGTEAFF
TRBV29-1	18	TRBJ2-1	CSVAGWLMGLGSYNEQFF
TRBV5-1	18	TRBJ2-5	CASSLAASGGLLQETQYF
TRBV29-1	12	TRBJ2-7	CSVDQGEYEQYF
TRBV9	14	TRBJ2-5	CASSRGLSGETQYF
TRBV19	16	TRBJ2-1	CASIGLGQRGAHEQFF
TRBV5-1	14	TRBJ2-5	CASRGEVGRETQYF
TRBV5-4	12	TRBJ2-1	CASSSTSGEQFF
TRBV4-1	17	TRBJ1-1	CASSQGAEGFRNTEAFF
TRBV7-9	16	TRBJ2-5	CASSPQEQGLGETQYF
TRBV13	15	TRBJ2-7	CASSLRGPEVHEQYF
TRBV9	14	TRBJ2-4	CASSPPGMLNIQYF
TRBV5-1	16	TRBJ2-2	CASSYSGVPNTGELFF
TRBV11-2	13	TRBJ2-7	CASSPSAAIEQYF
TRBV29-1	15	TRBJ2-2	CSVAGGRGSAGELFF
TRBV5-6	11	TRBJ1-1	CASSQGVEAFF
TRBV12-5	15	TRBJ2-3	CASGLGGSSTDTQYF
TRBV7-6	14	TRBJ2-5	CASSSLADQETQYF
TRBV16	13	TRBJ2-7	CASSPSVYYEQYF
TRBV4-1	17	TRBJ2-3	CASSQPHGGLRTDTQYF
TRBV9	15	TRBJ2-1	CASRGGTSGEHEQFF
TRBV6-5	14	TRBJ2-2	CASSYSQTTGELFF
TRBV19	13	TRBJ1-1	CASSTRENTEAFF